The 5 T cell receptor beta chains below were found in one sample sequenced in a study of OX40 agonist ivuxolimab in advanced cancers. Clones were read by immunoSEQ multiplex PCR, and TCRdb kept only the in-frame ones, dropping some. The sample lists over 45,000 clones, around 79% occurring once. This sample comprised CD4+ or CD8+ T cells sorted from blood, obtained in a trial of the OX40 agonist ivuxolimab. The receptors were sampled from an adult with an advanced solid tumor such as melanoma, head and neck, liver or kidney cancer.

The gene calls are TRBV13 and TRBJ1-1; D gene unclear. The V and J ends lost 0 bases and 11 bases respectively, with 7 bases between them. The CDR3 consists of 11 residues. Germline CDR1 and CDR2: PRHDT and FYEKMQ (reference sequence). CDR3 DNA sequence: TGTGCCAGCAGCTTAGGCGTTGTTGCTTTCTTT. Its protein is CASSLGVVAFF.

V and J are TRBV21-1 and TRBJ2-7; TRBD2, the D gene given by the table, was not confirmed from the DNA. TRBV21-1 is recorded as a pseudogene. The CDR3 spans 14 residues. In DNA, the CDR3 is TGTGCCAGCAGCAATAGCGGGAGGCTCTCCGAGCAGTACTTC. Its protein product is CASSNSGRLSEQYF.

As for this clone: This CDR3 is also generated by other DNA sequences in the sample. V gene TRBV5-1 combines with J gene TRBJ2-2; perhaps TRBD1 as D (5 bases). Trimming left V 4 bases short and J 0 bases short, with 7 bases between. The CDR3 has 14 residues. Germline CDR1 is SGHRS and CDR2 is YFSETQ. This chain's CDR3 is CASSPDTNTGELFF. CDR3 coding DNA: TGCGCCAGCAGCCCGGACACGAACACCGGGGAGCTGTTTTTT.

The genes are TRBV23-1 and TRBJ1-2; 9 nucleotides match TRBD1. TRBV23-1 is assigned to the ORF class and has an uncertain function. V trimming: 0 bases; J trimming: 2 bases; junction bases outside the gene matches: 7. CDR3 length equals 17 residues. The CDR3 sequence: CASSQSSGQGRNYGYTF. The CDR3 DNA follows: TGCGCCAGCAGTCAATCGTCGGGACAGGGAAGGAACTATGGCTACACCTTC.

J is TRBJ2-1 and V is TRBV5-8; 7 positions agree with TRBD2. The CDR3 has 16 amino acids. V lost 2 bases, J lost 8 bases, and 13 bases stayed unmatched. Germline CDR1 and CDR2: SGHTS and YDEGEE. The CDR3 nucleotides read TGTGCCAGCAGCTTAAGGCGACTAGCAGGTATAGATGAGCAGTTCTTC. It translates to CASSLRRLAGIDEQFF.